This T cell receptor (beta chain) was obtained from a study of T-cell reconstitution after alpha-beta-depleted transplantation in children (dated by TCRdb to 2016 to 2017). Regarding the study in general: Using TCR repertoire profiling, the study followed T-cell immune reconstitution in a quantitative way in children after TCRalphabeta/CD19-depleted allogeneic hematopoietic cell transplantation. Broader findings and caveats from the paper: The frequencies of hyperexpanded clones fell over the following months, and after one year, T-cell counts and TCRbeta diversity were mostly attributed to newly produced T cells. Apparently early alphabetaT-cell count recovery about two months after transplant reportedly relied on only several hundred rapidly expanded clones derived from non-depleted graft cells. The high TCRbeta diversity at day 60 in some patients was ascribed to recipient T cells and intrathymic progenitors that had survived conditioning.

The treatment or condition label here, explained by the study, means: allogeneic hematopoietic cell transplantation with graft depleted of TCRalphabeta T cells and CD19 B cells. TCRalphabeta/CD19-depleted allogeneic hematopoietic cell grafts were given to the transplant recipients, all of whom were children. This clonotype was recorded a few times. Its antigen specificity is not known. Base qualities are missing; no much larger clone stands one base away. Including cysteine and phenylalanine, the CDR3 has 15 amino acids. Only the CDR3 part of the read is kept: 45 bases, read in frame from the first base. Trimming at the junction amounts to 0 bases on V and 3 bases on J, and the germline ends lie 13 bases apart. The germline V gene sets CDR1 to SGDLS and CDR2 to YYNGEE. Libraries were made using PCR. Sequencing was carried out with an Illumina HiSeq 2500. TCR library preparation used molecular barcoding, with unique molecular identifiers applied to normalize quantification of the TCRbeta repertoire. TCRdb passed the public sequencing reads through fastp at Q25 and MiXCR, retaining productive beta sequences. Each entry is one CDR3 protein sequence, shown with its most common DNA and genes. This sample is represented by 700,000 to 950,000 distinct CDR3 sequences; roughly 15% of them were singletons. The ten most abundant clones make up 5% of the sample.

The source of this sequence is a male patient younger than 18 who had a stem cell transplant for acute lymphoblastic leukemia, so the T cells may come from the graft donor. The chain joins TRBV9 to TRBJ2-7; no D gene is confidently identified. Specimen: PBMCs, mostly from graft donor cells, collected 360 days after TCRalphabeta/CD19-depleted stem cell transplant. The CDR3 has the sequence CASSVVAAWGYEQYF. In nucleotide form, the sequence is TGTGCCAGCAGCGTAGTGGCGGCGTGGGGCTACGAGCAGTACTTC.